The 20 T cell receptor beta chains below were found in one sample sequenced in a study of blood T cell repertoires in COVID-19. TCRdb keeps only in-frame clones here, not all; method: immunoSEQ multiplex PCR. The data contain some 200,000 clones, about 83% of them singletons. Sequenced input: peripheral blood. The origin of the receptors is a woman in her 30s with COVID-19, enrolled during active disease.

This chain connects TRBV2 to TRBJ1-2; D is uncertain. Germline CDR1 SNHLY, CDR2 FYNNEI. The CDR3 runs 13 residues. V lost 6 bases and J 4 bases, leaving 12 bases between the germline ends. The CDR3 DNA sequence: TGTGCCAGCAGAGACTACGGGAGCTATGGCTACACCTTC. Amino acids: CASRDYGSYGYTF.

The rearrangement joins TRBV30 to TRBJ1-5, with a tentative D call TRBD1 (6 bases). This CDR3 spans 13 amino acids. The germline V gene encodes CDR1 GTSNPN and CDR2 SVGIG (reference sequence). V lost 2 bases, J lost 7 bases, and 12 bases lay in between. The CDR3 region has the DNA TGTGCCTGGAGTTCATCGAGGGGGCAGCCCCAGCATTTT. The encoded protein is CAWSSSRGQPQHF.

This chain connects TRBV27 to TRBJ2-7; TRBD2 matches at 8 bases. Trimming cost V 8 bases and J 2 bases; bases outside gene matches: 8. The CDR3 runs to 14 residues. From germline, CDR1 is MNHEY and CDR2 SMNVEV (reference sequence). For the CDR3, the DNA is TGTGCCAGCGGACCGGGAGCGGGGGCCTACGAGCAGTACTTC. This codes for CASGPGAGAYEQYF.

This chain links TRBV5-1 with TRBJ2-3; 7 positions agree with TRBD1. After removal of 4 bases from V and 2 bases from J, the junction contained 4 bases not matched to a gene. CDR1 is SGHRS and CDR2 is YFSETQ in the germline V gene. This CDR3 is built from 14 residues. For the CDR3, the DNA is TGCGCCAGCAGCACCGGGACAGTCACAGATACGCAGTATTTT. It specifies CASSTGTVTDTQYF.

The V call is TRBV5-6, the J call TRBJ2-5; possibly TRBD2 for D (5 bases). Germline loops: CDR1 SGHDT, CDR2 YYEEEE. There are 14 residues in the CDR3. The ends were cut back, 6 bases at V and 5 bases at J, with 17 bases in the middle. The CDR3 sequence is CASTTQDSRETQYF. CDR3 DNA: TGTGCCAGCACCACGCAGGACTCACGGGAGACCCAGTACTTC.

CDR3 loop: CASSTSGLAGGREQFF. The CDR3 region has the DNA TGTGCCAGCAGCACCTCTGGACTAGCGGGGGGGCGGGAGCAGTTCTTC. The J gene is TRBJ2-1, the V gene TRBV9, with 15 bases lining up with TRBD2. Germline trimming cut 4 bases from V and 10 bases from J; bases unmatched to any gene: 9. Germline loops: CDR1 SGDLS, CDR2 YYNGEE. CDR3 length: 16 residues. Complete variable domain (other parts from reference TRBV9 and TRBJ2-1): DSGVTQTPKHLITATGQRVTLRCSPRSGDLSVYWYQQSLDQGLQFLIQYYNGEERAKGNILERFSAQQFPDLHSELNLSSLELGDSALYFCASSTSGLAGGREQFFGPGTRLTVL.

V usage is TRBV3-1 (or the pseudogene TRBV3-2) and J usage is TRBJ2-5, with 7 positions matching TRBD2. Germline CDR1 is LGHDT and CDR2 is YNNKEL (reference sequence). The CDR3 contains 15 residues. The V and J ends lost 1 base and 1 base, in that order; junction bases with no gene match: 3. The CDR3 region has the DNA TGTGCCAGCAGCCAAGGGCCTAGCGGCCAAGAGACCCAGTACTTC. Its protein is CASSQGPSGQETQYF.

This clone has a single count. The chain has TRBV30 and TRBJ2-7; D call uncertain. In germline, CDR1 is GTSNPN, CDR2 SVGIG (reference sequence). V was cut by 3 bases and J by 3 bases, with 9 bases left in between. The CDR3 length is 12 residues. For the CDR3, the DNA is TGTGCCTGGAGCGCAGTAAACTACGAGCAGTACTTC. Protein product: CAWSAVNYEQYF.

This chain uses TRBV5-1 with TRBJ2-7; D gene ambiguous. V shed 1 base and J shed 0 bases, with 8 bases lying between them. Per germline, CDR1 SGHRS and CDR2 YFSETQ. This CDR3 has 14 residues. CDR3 loop: CASSLRTSSYEQYF. In DNA form, the CDR3 reads TGCGCCAGCAGCTTGCGAACGAGCTCCTACGAGCAGTACTTC. The full variable domain, its missing parts supplied by reference TRBV5-1 and TRBJ2-7, is KAGVTQTPRYLIKTRGQQVTLSCSPISGHRSVSWYQQTPGQGLQFLFEYFSETQRNKGNFPGRFSGRQFSNSRSEMNVSTLELGDSALYLCASSLRTSSYEQYFGPGTRLTVT.

The rearrangement joins TRBV29-1 to TRBJ2-1, with D maybe TRBD2 (5 bases). CDR3 length: 14 amino acids. V dropped 4 bases and J dropped 0 bases, with 10 bases sitting between them. CDR1 and CDR2 from the germline V gene are SQVTM and ANQGSEA. CDR3 in DNA: TGCAGCGTTGCTCCTGGGAGCTCCTACAATGAGCAGTTCTTC. It codes for CSVAPGSSYNEQFF.

The chain carries TRBV9 and TRBJ2-2; the match to TRBD2 covers 7 bases. The junction had 7 bases not matched to a gene; V was cut back by 1 base and J by 4 bases. From germline, CDR1 is SGDLS and CDR2 YYNGEE. The CDR3 spans 16 residues. CDR3 nucleotides: TGTGCCAGCAGCGTAAGCGGGGCCGCGAGCACCGGGGAGCTGTTTTTT. Translating it yields CASSVSGAASTGELFF.

This chain uses TRBV28 with TRBJ2-3, with 9 bases matching TRBD2. The CDR3 sequence is 16 residues long. V was clipped by 5 bases and J by 0 bases; unmatched bases: 6. The germline V gene has CDR1 MDHEN and CDR2 SYDVKM. CDR3 DNA sequence: TGTGCCAGCAGTCTCGGACTAGCGACTAGCACAGATACGCAGTATTTT. Translation: CASSLGLATSTDTQYF.

The gene calls are TRBV5-6 and TRBJ2-3, with 9 bases matching TRBD2. V lost 0 bases to trimming and J lost 4 bases; unmatched junction nucleotides: 6. The CDR3 runs 16 residues. Germline CDR1 and CDR2: SGHDT and YYEEEE. CDR3 DNA: TGTGCCAGCAGCTTGGTAGGTAGCGGGAGTGCAGATACGCAGTATTTT. This gives the protein CASSLVGSGSADTQYF.

Here the CDR3 reads CAWSRTGPYEQYF. CDR3 coding DNA: TGTGCCTGGAGCCGGACAGGGCCCTACGAGCAGTACTTC. The genes are TRBV30 and TRBJ2-7; 8 bases map to TRBD1. This CDR3 is built from 13 residues. Germline V gives CDR1 GTSNPN, CDR2 SVGIG (reference sequence). Trimming removed 3 bases from V and 2 bases from J; junction bases left unmatched: 3.

The chain employs TRBV7-9 and TRBJ2-2; weak D call: TRBD1 (6 bases). Germline loops: CDR1 SEHNR, CDR2 FQNEAQ (reference sequence). The V end lost 6 bases, the J end lost 3 bases, and 11 bases lay between the germline ends. This CDR3 region has 14 residues. The CDR3: CASRTQGYTGELFF. As DNA, the CDR3 is TGTGCCAGCAGAACCCAGGGGTACACCGGGGAGCTGTTTTTT. The full variable domain, in which reference TRBV7-9 and TRBJ2-2 provide the parts outside the CDR3, is DTGVSQNPRHKITKRGQNVTFRCDPISEHNRLYWYRQTLGQGPEFLTYFQNEAQLEKSRLLSDRFSAERPKGSFSTLEIQRTEQGDSAMYLCASRTQGYTGELFFGEGSRLTVL.

This clone was picked up a small number of times. The genes are TRBV29-1 and TRBJ2-5; D perhaps matches TRBD2 (6 bases). CDR1 SQVTM and CDR2 ANQGSEA come from the germline V gene. CDR3 size: 12 residues. Trimming stripped 4 bases from V and 5 bases from J, with 11 bases between. CDR3 sequence reads: CSVVWGVETQYF. CDR3 nucleotides: TGCAGCGTTGTTTGGGGGGTGGAGACCCAGTACTTC.

The rearrangement links TRBV5-4 to TRBJ2-3; 10 bases line up with TRBD2. The CDR3 loop spans 16 amino acids. V shed 0 bases, J shed 4 bases, and the junction held 5 bases outside the gene matches. Germline lookup yields CDR1 SGHNT and CDR2 YYREEE (reference sequence). The CDR3 nucleotides read TGTGCCAGCAGCTTGGCCAGCGGGGGGGCCGCAGATACGCAGTATTTT. It encodes CASSLASGGAADTQYF.

The chain couples TRBV30 to TRBJ1-5, with 8 bases that match TRBD1. The CDR3 is 14 residues long. V lost 3 bases and J lost 4; bases outside the gene matches: 5. CDR1 and CDR2 (germline): GTSNPN, SVGIG (reference sequence). CDR3 sequence reads: CAWRGQAPNQPQHF. CDR3 DNA sequence: TGTGCCTGGAGGGGACAGGCCCCGAATCAGCCCCAGCATTTT.

This sequence joins TRBV9 and TRBJ2-7; the D is unclear. The germline CDR1 and CDR2 sequences are SGDLS and YYNGEE. The V end was cut by 4 bases, the J end by 3 bases, with 11 bases between. CDR3 size: 13 residues. The CDR3 DNA reads as TGTGCCAGCAGCCCCCTAGTACTCTACGAGCAGTACTTC. It yields the protein CASSPLVLYEQYF.

The V call is TRBV20-1, the J call TRBJ1-5; TRBD1 aligns across 10 bases. With 3 bases clipped from V and 4 bases from J, the junction kept 6 bases outside the gene matches. Germline V lookup: CDR1 DFQATT, CDR2 SNEGSKA (reference sequence). This CDR3 spans 15 amino acids. As DNA, the CDR3 is TGCAGTGCTAGTCTGGGACAGGGGTTGAATCAGCCCCAGCATTTT. Its protein is CSASLGQGLNQPQHF.